This T cell receptor beta chain was sequenced during a study of PD-1 blockade in classical Hodgkin lymphoma. Time point specified: cycle 4 day 1 (C4D1), after five to seven weeks of nivolumab. Patients all relapsed after autologous stem cell transplantation, and there was variation in brentuximab vedotin exposure. The assay was immunoSEQ multiplex PCR, and TCRdb's table has in-frame clones only and misses some. The sample lists 64,000 or so clones, more than 90% occurring once. Deletions cut 7 bases from V and 4 bases from J, with 4 bases between. The CDR3 extends over 10 amino acids. In germline, CDR1 is MDHEN, CDR2 SYDVKM.

The sample in question was peripheral blood mononuclear cells (PBMCs), obtained before the fourth cycle of nivolumab. This chain links TRBV28 with TRBJ1-2; D is unclear. This clonotype was sampled from a human donor with classical Hodgkin lymphoma. As DNA, the CDR3 is TGTGCCAGCATTGGCTATGGCTACACCTTC. Translation: CASIGYGYTF.